These 8 T cell receptor beta chains were sequenced from one sample in a study of beta chain features in type 1 diabetes. Sequencing targeted expressed TCRB transcripts, as all isolated RNA had been reverse transcribed. TCRdb keeps only in-frame clones here, not all; method: immunoSEQ multiplex PCR. The sample consists of about 700,000 clones, about an eighth of them appearing once. Antigen specificity for these receptors is unknown. General study findings and limits: Moderately but significantly shorter TCRB CDR3s were found in Type 1 diabetes patients in all four CD4+ subsets.

Input material: naive CD4+ T cells from blood. These receptors originate from a man between 18 and 29 years old with type 1 diabetes.

This chain uses TRBV21-1 with TRBJ2-5. TRBV21-1 is deemed a pseudogene. The CDR3 runs to 16 residues. DNA for the CDR3: TGTGCCAGCAGCAAATGGAGTGGGAACACCAAATATACCCAGTACTTC. Translating gives CASSKWSGNTKYTQYF.

Points on this clone: At the DNA level, this CDR3 is encoded by other sequences in the same sample as well. The chain combines TRBV28 with TRBJ1-2, with TRBD1 matching over 7 bases. Per the germline V gene, CDR1 is MDHEN and CDR2 is SYDVKM. Trimming took 4 bases from V and 4 from J; bases not matched to a gene: 0. This CDR3 contains 12 residues. CDR3 protein: CASSSGGYGYTF. The CDR3 bases are TGTGCCAGCAGTTCAGGGGGCTATGGCTACACCTTC.

This chain joins TRBV6-5 and TRBJ1-5; the match to TRBD1 covers 9 bases. This CDR3 comprises 15 residues. The J segment lost 1 base and the V segment lost 5 bases, leaving 3 bases of the junction unmatched. Germline lookup yields CDR1 MNHEY and CDR2 SVGAGI. CDR3 in amino acids: CASSTQGASNQPQHF. In DNA, the CDR3 is TGTGCCAGCAGTACACAGGGGGCCAGCAATCAGCCCCAGCATTTT.

This clone was found a few times. The chain links TRBV7-9 to TRBJ1-1; a weak D match, TRBD1 (6 bases). Trimming took 5 bases from V and 2 from J, leaving 12 bases between them. The CDR3 has 14 amino acids. The V gene's germline CDR1 is SEHNR and CDR2 FQNEAQ (reference sequence). The chain's CDR3 is CASSTAQGNTEAFF. DNA for the CDR3: TGTGCCAGCAGCACCGCACAGGGTAACACTGAAGCTTTCTTT.

This clone has only a few counts. V gene TRBV7-9 combines with J gene TRBJ1-2; the match to TRBD1 covers 8 bases. The V gene's germline CDR1 is SEHNR and CDR2 FQNEAQ (reference sequence). The CDR3 consists of 15 residues. J gave up 3 bases and V 0 bases, and 3 bases lay outside the gene matches. In DNA, the CDR3 is TGTGCCAGCAGCTTAGCGGACAGGGTGTACTATGGCTACACCTTC. Its translation is CASSLADRVYYGYTF. Full variable domain (missing parts from reference TRBV7-9 and TRBJ1-2): DTGVSQNPRHKITKRGQNVTFRCDPISEHNRLYWYRQTLGQGPEFLTYFQNEAQLEKSRLLSDRFSAERPKGSFSTLEIQRTEQGDSAMYLCASSLADRVYYGYTFGSGTRLTVV.

This clone has only a few counts. V is TRBV5-1 and J is TRBJ2-3; TRBD1 might be the D (5 bases). The CDR3 extends over 15 amino acids. From germline, CDR1 is SGHRS and CDR2 YFSETQ. Trimming shortened V by 0 bases and J by 1 base, and 9 bases separated the two germline ends. This chain's CDR3 is CASSLGQYRTDTQYF. CDR3 nucleotide sequence: TGCGCCAGCAGCTTGGGACAGTATCGCACAGATACGCAGTATTTT.

This clone appeared a few times. CDR3 coding DNA: TGTGCCAGCAGCCCCTGGGCGGGGGGACAAGAGACCCAGTACTTC. Translated, it gives CASSPWAGGQETQYF. The J gene is TRBJ2-5, the V gene TRBV7-3; 8 bases are shared with TRBD2. The CDR3 loop spans 15 amino acids. Germline assignment: CDR1 SGHTA and CDR2 FQGTGA. Trimming took 5 bases from V and 2 from J; bases not matched to a gene: 7.

This clone came up a few times. The germline gene is not matched at one end of the junction; a read error may be the cause. The chain combines TRBV6-6 with TRBJ1-1; 11 positions agree with TRBD1. The CDR3 loop spans 15 amino acids. Germline V gene lookup returns CDR1 MNHNY and CDR2 SVGAGI (reference sequence). The CDR3 is CASSYSGTGGPGKIF. The CDR3 nucleotides are TGTGCCAGCAGTTACTCGGGGACAGGGGGACCCGGGAAAATCTTT.